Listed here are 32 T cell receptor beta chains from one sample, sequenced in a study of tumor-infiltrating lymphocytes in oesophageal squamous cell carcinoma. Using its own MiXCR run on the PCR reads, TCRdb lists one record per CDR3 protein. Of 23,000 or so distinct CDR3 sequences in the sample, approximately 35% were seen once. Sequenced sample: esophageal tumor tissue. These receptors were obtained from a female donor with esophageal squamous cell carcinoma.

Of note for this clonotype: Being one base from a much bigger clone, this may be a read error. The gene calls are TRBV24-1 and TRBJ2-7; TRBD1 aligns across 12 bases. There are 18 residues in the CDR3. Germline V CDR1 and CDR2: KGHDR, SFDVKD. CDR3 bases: TGTGCCACCAGTGAAGGGGGGACAGGGGGCGGTTCGGCATATGGCGACACCTTC. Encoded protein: CATSEGGTGGGSAYGDTF.

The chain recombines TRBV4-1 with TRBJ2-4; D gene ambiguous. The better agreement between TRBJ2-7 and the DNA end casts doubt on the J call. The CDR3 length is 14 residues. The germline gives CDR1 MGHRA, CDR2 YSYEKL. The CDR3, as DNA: TGCGCCAGCAGCTCCCAATCTAGTGTTGGCGAGCAGTACTTC. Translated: CASSSQSSVGEQYF.

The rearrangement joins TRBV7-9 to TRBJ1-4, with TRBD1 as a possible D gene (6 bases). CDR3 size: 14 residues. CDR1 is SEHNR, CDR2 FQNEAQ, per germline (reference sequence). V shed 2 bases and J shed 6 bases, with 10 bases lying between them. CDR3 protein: CASSLPGAHEKLFF. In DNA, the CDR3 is TGTGCCAGCAGCTTACCGGGGGCGCATGAAAAACTGTTTTTT.

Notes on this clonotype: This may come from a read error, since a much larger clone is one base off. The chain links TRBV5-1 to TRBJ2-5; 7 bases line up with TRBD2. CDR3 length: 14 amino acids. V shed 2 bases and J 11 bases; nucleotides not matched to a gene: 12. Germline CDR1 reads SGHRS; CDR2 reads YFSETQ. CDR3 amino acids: CASSFGGRGNEQYF. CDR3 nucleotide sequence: TGCGCCAGCAGCTTCGGCGGGAGAGGCAATGAGCAGTACTTC.

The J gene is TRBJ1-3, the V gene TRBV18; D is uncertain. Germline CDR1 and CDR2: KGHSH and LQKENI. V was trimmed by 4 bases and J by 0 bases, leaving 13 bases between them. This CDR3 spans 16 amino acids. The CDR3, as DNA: TGTGCCAGCTCACAGTCCTCGGGAAGCTCTGGAAACACCATATATTTT. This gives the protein CASSQSSGSSGNTIYF.

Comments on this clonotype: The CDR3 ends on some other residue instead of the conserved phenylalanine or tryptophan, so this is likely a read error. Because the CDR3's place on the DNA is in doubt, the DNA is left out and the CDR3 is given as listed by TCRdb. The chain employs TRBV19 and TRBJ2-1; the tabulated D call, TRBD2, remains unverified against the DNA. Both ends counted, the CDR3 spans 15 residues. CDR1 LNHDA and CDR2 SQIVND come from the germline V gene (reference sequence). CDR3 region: CASSIRGRDGYTFGS.

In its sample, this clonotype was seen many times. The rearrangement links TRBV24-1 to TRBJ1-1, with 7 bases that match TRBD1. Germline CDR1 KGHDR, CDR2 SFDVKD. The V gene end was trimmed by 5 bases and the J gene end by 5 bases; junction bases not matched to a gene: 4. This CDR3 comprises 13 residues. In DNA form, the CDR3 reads TGTGCCACCAGTGGACAGGGAAAGACTGAAGCTTTCTTT. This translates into CATSGQGKTEAFF.

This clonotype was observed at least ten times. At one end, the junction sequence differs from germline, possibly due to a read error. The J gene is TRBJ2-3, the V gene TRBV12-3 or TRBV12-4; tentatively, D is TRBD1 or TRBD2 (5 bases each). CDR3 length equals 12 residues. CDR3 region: CASVLEDGGAVF. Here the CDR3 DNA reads TGTGCCAGCGTGTTGGAGGATGGGGGAGCGGTCTTC.

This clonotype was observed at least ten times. The CDR3, as DNA: TGTGCCAGCAGCCCCCCGAGGGGTAGCGGGACCTCCTACGAGCAGTACTTC. Protein: CASSPPRGSGTSYEQYF. This chain connects TRBV6-1 to TRBJ2-7; 8 bases line up with TRBD2. V shed 6 bases, J shed 0 bases, and the junction held 13 bases outside the gene matches. Per the germline V gene, CDR1 is MNHNS and CDR2 is SASEGT. This CDR3 spans 17 amino acids.

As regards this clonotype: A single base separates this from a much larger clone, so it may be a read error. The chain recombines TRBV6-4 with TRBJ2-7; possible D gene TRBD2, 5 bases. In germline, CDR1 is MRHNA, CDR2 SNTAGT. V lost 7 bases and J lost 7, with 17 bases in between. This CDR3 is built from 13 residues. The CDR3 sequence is CASIWAGYNEQYF. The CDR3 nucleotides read TGTGCCAGCATCTGGGCGGGTTACAATGAGCAGTACTTC.

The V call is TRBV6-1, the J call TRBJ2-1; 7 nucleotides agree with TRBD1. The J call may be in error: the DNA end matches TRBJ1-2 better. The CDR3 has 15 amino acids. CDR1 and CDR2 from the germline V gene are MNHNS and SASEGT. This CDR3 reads CASSPGQARLYGYTF. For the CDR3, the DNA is TGTGCCAGCTCCCCCGGACAGGCCCGATTGTATGGCTACACCTTC.

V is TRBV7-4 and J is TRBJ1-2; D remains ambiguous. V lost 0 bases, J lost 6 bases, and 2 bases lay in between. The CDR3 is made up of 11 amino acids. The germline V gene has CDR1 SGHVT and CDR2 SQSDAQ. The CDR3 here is CASSLADGYTF. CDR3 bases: TGTGCCAGCAGCTTAGCCGATGGCTACACCTTC. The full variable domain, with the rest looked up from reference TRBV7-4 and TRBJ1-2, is GAGVSQSPRYKVAKRGRDVALRCDSISGHVTLYWYRQTLGQGSEVLTYSQSDAQRDKSGRPSGRFSAERPERSVSTLKIQRTEQGDSAVYLCASSLADGYTFGSGTRLTVV.

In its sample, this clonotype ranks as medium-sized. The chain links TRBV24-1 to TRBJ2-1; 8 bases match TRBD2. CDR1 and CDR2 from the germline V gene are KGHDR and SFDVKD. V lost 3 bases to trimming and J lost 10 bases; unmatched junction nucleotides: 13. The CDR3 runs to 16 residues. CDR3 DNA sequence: TGTGCCACCAGTGATACCGGGACTAGTGGGTCTAAGGAGCAGTTCTTC. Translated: CATSDTGTSGSKEQFF.

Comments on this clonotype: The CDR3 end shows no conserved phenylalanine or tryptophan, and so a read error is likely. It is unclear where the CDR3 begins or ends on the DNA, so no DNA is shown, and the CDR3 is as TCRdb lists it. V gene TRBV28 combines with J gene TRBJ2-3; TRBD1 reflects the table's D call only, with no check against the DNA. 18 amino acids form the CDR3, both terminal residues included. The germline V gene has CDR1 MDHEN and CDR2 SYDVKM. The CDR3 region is CASSLGGGVSGYGYTFGS.

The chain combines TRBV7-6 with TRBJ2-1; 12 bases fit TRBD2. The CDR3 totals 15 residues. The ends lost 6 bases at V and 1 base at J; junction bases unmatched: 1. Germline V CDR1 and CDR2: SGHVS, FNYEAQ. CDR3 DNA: TGTGCCAGCAGGACTAGCGGGGGATCCTACAATGAGCAGTTCTTC. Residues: CASRTSGGSYNEQFF.

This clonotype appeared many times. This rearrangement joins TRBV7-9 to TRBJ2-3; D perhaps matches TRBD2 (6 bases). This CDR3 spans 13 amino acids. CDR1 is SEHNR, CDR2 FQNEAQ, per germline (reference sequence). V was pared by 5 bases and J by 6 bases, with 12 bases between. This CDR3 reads CASSDQAGDTQYF. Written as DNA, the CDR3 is TGTGCCAGCAGCGACCAGGCGGGGGATACGCAGTATTTT.

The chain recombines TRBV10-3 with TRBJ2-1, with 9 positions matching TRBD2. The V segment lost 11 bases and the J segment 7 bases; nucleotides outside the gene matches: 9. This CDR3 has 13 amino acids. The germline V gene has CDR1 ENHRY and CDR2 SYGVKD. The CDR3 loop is CAQASGEGNEQFF. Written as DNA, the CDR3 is TGTGCCCAGGCTAGCGGGGAAGGGAATGAGCAGTTCTTC.

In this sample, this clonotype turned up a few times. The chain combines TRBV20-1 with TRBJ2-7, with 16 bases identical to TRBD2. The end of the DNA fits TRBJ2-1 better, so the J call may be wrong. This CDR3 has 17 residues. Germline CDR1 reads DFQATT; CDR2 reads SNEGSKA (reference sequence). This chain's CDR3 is CSAQGLAGGIISYEQFF. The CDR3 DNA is TGCAGTGCCCAGGGACTAGCGGGAGGGATAATCTCCTACGAGCAGTTCTTC.

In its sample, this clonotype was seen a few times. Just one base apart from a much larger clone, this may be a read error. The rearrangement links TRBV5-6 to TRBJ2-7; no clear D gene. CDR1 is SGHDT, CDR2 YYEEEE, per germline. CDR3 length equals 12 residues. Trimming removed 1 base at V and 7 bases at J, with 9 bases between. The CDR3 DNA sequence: TGTGCCAGCAGCTTGATGAGAGGTGAGCAGTACTTC. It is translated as CASSLMRGEQYF.

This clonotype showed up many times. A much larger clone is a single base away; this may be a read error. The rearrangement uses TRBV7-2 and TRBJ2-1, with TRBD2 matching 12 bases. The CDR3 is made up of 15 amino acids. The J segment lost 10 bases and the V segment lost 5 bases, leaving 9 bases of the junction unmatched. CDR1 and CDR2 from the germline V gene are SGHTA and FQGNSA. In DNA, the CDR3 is TGTGCCAGCAGCCCCCGGACTAGCGGGACTCGCGAGCAGTTCTTC. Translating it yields CASSPRTSGTREQFF.

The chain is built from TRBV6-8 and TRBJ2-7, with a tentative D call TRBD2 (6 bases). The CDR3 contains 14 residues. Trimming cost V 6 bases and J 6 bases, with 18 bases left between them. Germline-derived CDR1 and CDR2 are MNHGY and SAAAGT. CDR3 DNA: TGTGCCAGCAGGGCGACGGGGCTGGAGGGCGAGCAGTACTTC. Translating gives CASRATGLEGEQYF.

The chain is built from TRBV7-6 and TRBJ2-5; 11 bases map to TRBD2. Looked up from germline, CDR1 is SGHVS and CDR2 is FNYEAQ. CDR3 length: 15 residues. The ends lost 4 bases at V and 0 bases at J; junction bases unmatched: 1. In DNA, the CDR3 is TGTGCCAGCAGCTCACTAGCGGGGGACCAAGAGACCCAGTACTTC. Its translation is CASSSLAGDQETQYF.

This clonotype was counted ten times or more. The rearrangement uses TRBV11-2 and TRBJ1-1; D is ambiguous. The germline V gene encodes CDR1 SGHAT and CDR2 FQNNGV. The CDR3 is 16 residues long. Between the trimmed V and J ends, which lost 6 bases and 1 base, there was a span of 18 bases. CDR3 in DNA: TGTGCCAGCAGTGGGTTTCCGGGGTCCCCGAACACTGAAGCTTTCTTT. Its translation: CASSGFPGSPNTEAFF.

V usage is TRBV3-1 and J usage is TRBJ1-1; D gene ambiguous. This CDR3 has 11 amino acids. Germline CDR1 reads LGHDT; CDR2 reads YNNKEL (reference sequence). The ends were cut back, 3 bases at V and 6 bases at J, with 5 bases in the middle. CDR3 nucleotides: TGTGCCAGCAGCCAGGGCGCTGAAGCTTTCTTT. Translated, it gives CASSQGAEAFF.

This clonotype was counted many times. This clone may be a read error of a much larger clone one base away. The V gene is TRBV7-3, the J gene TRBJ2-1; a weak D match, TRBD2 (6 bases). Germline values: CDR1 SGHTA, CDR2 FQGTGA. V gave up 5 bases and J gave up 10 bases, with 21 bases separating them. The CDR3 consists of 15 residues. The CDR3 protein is CASSLSSGTYYEQFF. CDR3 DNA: TGTGCCAGCAGCCTCTCCTCGGGGACTTATTACGAGCAGTTCTTC. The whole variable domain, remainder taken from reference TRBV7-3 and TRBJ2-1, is GAGVSQTPSNKVTEKGKYVELRCDPISGHTALYWYRQSLGQGPEFLIYFQGTGAADDSGLPNDRFFAVRPEGSVSTLKIQRTERGDSAVYLCASSLSSGTYYEQFFGPGTRLTVL.

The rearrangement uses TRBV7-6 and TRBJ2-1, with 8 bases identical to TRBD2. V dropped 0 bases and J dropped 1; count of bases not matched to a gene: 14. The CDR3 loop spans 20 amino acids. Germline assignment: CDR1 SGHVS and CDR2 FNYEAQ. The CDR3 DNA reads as TGTGCCAGCAGCTTAGCGCAACCGGGGGGGGCAAGCGGATCCTACAATGAGCAGTTCTTC. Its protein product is CASSLAQPGGASGSYNEQFF.

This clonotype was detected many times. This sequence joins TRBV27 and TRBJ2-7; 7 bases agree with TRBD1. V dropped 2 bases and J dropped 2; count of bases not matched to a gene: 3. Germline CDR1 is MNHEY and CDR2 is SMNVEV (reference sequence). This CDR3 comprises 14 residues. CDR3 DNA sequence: TGTGCCAGCAGTTTAGCGCAGGGGGCCTACGAGCAGTACTTC. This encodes CASSLAQGAYEQYF.

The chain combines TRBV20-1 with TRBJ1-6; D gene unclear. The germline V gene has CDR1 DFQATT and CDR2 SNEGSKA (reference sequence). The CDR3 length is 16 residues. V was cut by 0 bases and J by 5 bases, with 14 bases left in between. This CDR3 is CSARDGRRQDNSPLHF. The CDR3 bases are TGCAGTGCTAGAGATGGCCGTCGCCAGGATAATTCACCCCTCCACTTT.

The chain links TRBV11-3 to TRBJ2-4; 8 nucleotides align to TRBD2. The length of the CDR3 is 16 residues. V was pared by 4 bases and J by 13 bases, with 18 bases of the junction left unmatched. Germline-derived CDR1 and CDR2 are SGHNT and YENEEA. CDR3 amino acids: CASSYISSGRNDEQYF. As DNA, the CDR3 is TGTGCCAGCAGCTACATTAGCAGCGGGAGAAACGATGAGCAGTACTTC.

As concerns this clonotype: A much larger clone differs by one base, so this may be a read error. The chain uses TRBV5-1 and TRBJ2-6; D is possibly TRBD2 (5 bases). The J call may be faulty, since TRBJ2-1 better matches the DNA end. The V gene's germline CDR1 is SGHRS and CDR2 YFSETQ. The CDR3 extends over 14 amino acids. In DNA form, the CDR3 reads TGCGCCAGCAGCCTCAAGCGGAGCCACTACGAGCAGTTCTTC. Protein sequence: CASSLKRSHYEQFF.

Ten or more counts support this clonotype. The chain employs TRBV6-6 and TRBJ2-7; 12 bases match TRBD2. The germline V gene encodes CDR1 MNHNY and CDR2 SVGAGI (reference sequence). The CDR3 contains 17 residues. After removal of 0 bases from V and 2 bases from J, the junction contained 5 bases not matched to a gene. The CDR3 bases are TGTGCCAGCAGTTACTCCGGGACTAGCGGGCTTGCCTACGAGCAGTACTTC. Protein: CASSYSGTSGLAYEQYF.

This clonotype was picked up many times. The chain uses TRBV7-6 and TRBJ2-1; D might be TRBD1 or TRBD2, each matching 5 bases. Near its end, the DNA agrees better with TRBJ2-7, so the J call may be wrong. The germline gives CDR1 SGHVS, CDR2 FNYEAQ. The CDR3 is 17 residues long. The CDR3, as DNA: TGTGCCAGCAGCTTGGGGCAAACTAGGCGACAATTCAATGAGCAGTACTTC. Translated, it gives CASSLGQTRRQFNEQYF.